Below, 21 T cell receptor beta chains from the same sample are listed, as sequenced in a study of blood T cells in healthy people across ages. Sample-barcoded 5' priming and a J-beta primer mix drove a second PCR of roughly 6 to 12 cycles. TCRdb reprocessed the 5' RACE reads with MiXCR, giving one entry per CDR3 protein. There are roughly 800,000 distinct CDR3 sequences in the sample; 58% occur only once, and over 20% lies in the top ten. Sequences were obtained from blood. The receptors shown here come from a man aged 25 to 40 in good health.

The rearrangement joins TRBV12-3 or TRBV12-4 to TRBJ1-5; TRBD1 is a possible D gene (6 bases). This CDR3 region has 15 residues. Trimming removed 1 base at V and 6 bases at J, with 13 bases between. Here the CDR3 DNA reads TGTGCCAGCAGTTTAGAAATGGGGGGCGGTCAGCCCCAGCATTTT. This translates into CASSLEMGGGQPQHF.

This chain joins TRBV20-1 and TRBJ2-1; 12 bases agree with TRBD2. The trim removed 5 bases at V and 6 bases at J, leaving 8 bases unmatched. Germline V lookup: CDR1 DFQATT, CDR2 SNEGSKA (reference sequence). The CDR3 totals 15 residues. The CDR3 region is CSARTLAGGPNEQFF. For the CDR3, the DNA is TGCAGTGCTCGAACCCTAGCGGGGGGGCCCAATGAGCAGTTCTTC.

A few counts support this clonotype. The junction departs from the called germline gene at one end, perhaps through a read error. This chain connects TRBV4-2 to TRBJ2-5; 8 bases map to TRBD2. CDR1 and CDR2 from the germline V gene are LGHNA and YNFKEQ. This CDR3 is built from 14 residues. The CDR3 loop is CASRQAGEEETQYF. The CDR3 bases are TGTGCCAGCAGACAAGCGGGGGAGGAAGAGACCCAGTACTTC.

The chain has TRBV12-3 or TRBV12-4 and TRBJ1-4; a possible D gene is TRBD1 (5 bases). CDR3 length: 16 residues. With 6 bases removed from V and 1 base from J, the gap between germline ends came to 15 bases. For the CDR3, the DNA is TGTGCCAGCAGCTCCCCTTCCGGGGGAACTAATGAAAAACTGTTTTTT. Translation gives CASSSPSGGTNEKLFF.

The chain is built from TRBV7-2 and TRBJ2-3; 7 positions agree with TRBD2. CDR1 is SGHTA, CDR2 FQGNSA, per germline. This CDR3 region has 15 residues. The V segment lost 7 bases and the J segment 2 bases; nucleotides outside the gene matches: 9. The CDR3 DNA is TGTGCCAGCAACGCAGGCGGGAGTCACACAGATACGCAGTATTTT. It encodes CASNAGGSHTDTQYF.

The chain has TRBV12-3 or TRBV12-4 and TRBJ2-3; the D gene is possibly TRBD2 (6 bases). This CDR3 is built from 14 residues. Trimming took off 3 bases at V and 4 bases at J, with 11 bases between the two ends. CDR3 region: CASSFPGDPDTQYF. In nucleotides, the CDR3 is TGTGCCAGCAGTTTCCCGGGGGACCCAGATACGCAGTATTTT.

V and J are TRBV30 and TRBJ2-1; D unclear. Germline V gives CDR1 GTSNPN, CDR2 SVGIG (reference sequence). The V end was cut by 1 base, the J end by 4 bases, with 11 bases between. This CDR3 has 14 residues. The CDR3 sequence: CAWSGQKDYNEQFF. In DNA form, the CDR3 reads TGTGCCTGGAGTGGGCAAAAAGATTACAATGAGCAGTTCTTC.

The chain has TRBV20-1 and TRBJ2-7; D tentatively reads TRBD1 or TRBD2 (5 bases each). CDR1 and CDR2 (germline): DFQATT, SNEGSKA (reference sequence). This CDR3 comprises 16 residues. The V end was cut by 3 bases, the J end by 3 bases, with 21 bases between. The CDR3: CSARVPGEGLHYEQYF. For the CDR3, the DNA is TGCAGTGCTAGGGTTCCGGGTGAGGGGCTTCACTACGAGCAGTACTTC.

V and J are TRBV6-1 and TRBJ1-5; 10 bases agree with TRBD1. V gave up 11 bases and J gave up 3 bases; unmatched junction bases: 7. In germline, CDR1 is MNHNS, CDR2 SASEGT. CDR3 length: 14 residues. The CDR3, as DNA: TGTGCCGCCCGGGACAGGGGTCCCAATCAGCCCCAGCATTTT. It is translated as CAARDRGPNQPQHF.

The J gene is TRBJ1-1, the V gene TRBV10-3; D is perhaps TRBD1 (5 bases). The CDR3 runs to 13 residues. Germline-derived CDR1 and CDR2 are ENHRY and SYGVKD. V gave up 8 bases and J gave up 3 bases, with 13 bases separating them. The CDR3 sequence is CAIQRQLYTEAFF. CDR3 in DNA: TGTGCCATCCAGCGACAGCTCTACACTGAAGCTTTCTTT.

The chain uses TRBV10-3 and TRBJ2-7, with TRBD2 matching over 9 bases. Per germline, CDR1 ENHRY and CDR2 SYGVKD. V trimming: 7 bases; J trimming: 0 bases; junction bases outside the gene matches: 7. The CDR3 extends over 15 amino acids. CDR3 loop: CAIKFSSGSSYEQYF. CDR3 DNA: TGTGCCATCAAGTTTAGTAGCGGGAGCTCCTACGAGCAGTACTTC.

The rearrangement links TRBV9 to TRBJ2-4; D might be TRBD1 or TRBD2, each matching 5 bases. The J call is doubtful: the DNA matches TRBJ2-7 better. Germline V gene sequence: CDR1 SGDLS, CDR2 YYNGEE. The CDR3 is 16 amino acids. The CDR3 spells CASSPRGDLLAYEQYF. CDR3 in DNA: TGTGCCAGCAGCCCGAGGGGTGACTTACTAGCCTACGAGCAGTACTTC.

The rearrangement joins TRBV27 to TRBJ2-4; no definite D call. The DNA end lines up better with TRBJ2-5; the J call may be wrong. The CDR3 runs 15 residues. Germline-derived CDR1 and CDR2 are MNHEY and SMNVEV (reference sequence). The CDR3 spells CASSLTQATQETQYF. The CDR3 bases are TGTGCCAGCAGTTTAACTCAGGCAACCCAAGAGACCCAGTACTTC.

This chain joins TRBV7-6 and TRBJ2-7; D uncertain. CDR1 and CDR2 (germline): SGHVS, FNYEAQ. Trimming removed 0 bases at V and 2 bases at J, with 14 bases between. The CDR3 runs 16 residues. CDR3 protein: CASSLADRQHAYEQYF. The CDR3 DNA reads TGTGCCAGCAGCTTAGCAGACCGCCAACATGCCTACGAGCAGTACTTC.

This clonotype has only a few counts. The chain employs TRBV20-1 and TRBJ2-1; maybe TRBD2 (5 bases). This CDR3 region has 13 residues. In germline, CDR1 is DFQATT, CDR2 SNEGSKA (reference sequence). V was trimmed by 3 bases and J by 3 bases, leaving 9 bases between them. The CDR3 DNA reads TGCAGTGCTAGGGGAGTTATCTACAATGAGCAGTTCTTC. This translates into CSARGVIYNEQFF.

This clonotype was detected once. This chain joins TRBV20-1 and TRBJ2-5, with TRBD2 as a possible D gene (6 bases). The J call may be faulty, since TRBJ2-7 better matches the DNA end. Germline V gene lookup returns CDR1 DFQATT and CDR2 SNEGSKA (reference sequence). The CDR3 is 12 residues long. CDR3 protein: CSARGGAHEQYF. The CDR3 DNA is TGCAGTGCTAGGGGGGGAGCCCACGAGCAGTACTTC.

The chain has TRBV6-6 and TRBJ2-5; a possible D gene is TRBD2 (6 bases). CDR3 length: 14 amino acids. V was shortened by 8 bases and J by 2 bases, with 15 bases between the two germline ends. CDR1 MNHNY and CDR2 SVGAGI come from the germline V gene (reference sequence). The CDR3 sequence: CASGASGGQETQYF. The CDR3 DNA follows: TGTGCCAGCGGAGCTAGTGGAGGGCAAGAGACCCAGTACTTC.

This chain connects TRBV14 to TRBJ2-1, with D unclear. CDR3 size: 13 residues. Trimming removed 0 bases from V and 6 bases from J, with 6 bases in between. Per the germline V gene, CDR1 is SGHDN and CDR2 is FVKESK. The CDR3 loop is CASSQDSINEQFF. The CDR3 DNA reads TGTGCCAGCAGCCAAGACTCCATCAATGAGCAGTTCTTC.

The rearrangement joins TRBV6-5 to TRBJ1-2; 9 bases match TRBD1. The CDR3 contains 12 residues. Trimming removed 10 bases from V and 12 bases from J; junction bases left unmatched: 12. Germline V gene lookup returns CDR1 MNHEY and CDR2 SVGAGI. This CDR3 reads CATSRTGEGHTF. The CDR3 DNA reads as TGTGCCACATCGCGGACAGGGGAGGGCCACACCTTC.

The chain combines TRBV9 with TRBJ1-4; 8 bases align to TRBD1. V was pared by 3 bases and J by 4 bases, with 8 bases of the junction left unmatched. There are 16 residues in the CDR3. The germline gives CDR1 SGDLS, CDR2 YYNGEE. DNA of the CDR3: TGTGCCAGCAGCGCGACTTACAGGGGGATTAATGAAAAACTGTTTTTT. Translated, it gives CASSATYRGINEKLFF.

For the CDR3, the DNA is TGTGCCAGCAGTGAGCCGGGAGGCAGCGCCAATGAGCAGTTCTTC. Encoded protein: CASSEPGGSANEQFF. The V call is TRBV25-1, the J call TRBJ2-1; 7 nucleotides agree with TRBD2. The J segment lost 6 bases and the V segment lost 3 bases, leaving 8 bases of the junction unmatched. The CDR3 covers 15 residues. CDR1 is MGHDK, CDR2 SYGVNS, per germline.